This TCR beta chain was identified in a study of shared clonotypes between healthy human individuals. The protocol was immunoSEQ multiplex PCR, while the TCRdb copy is restricted to in-frame clones and leaves out a portion. The table shows millions of clones, with 90% to 95% occurring only once. The V end lost 0 bases, the J end lost 0 bases, and 5 bases lay between the germline ends. Germline values: CDR1 LGHNA, CDR2 YSLEER. The CDR3 extends over 14 amino acids. The source of this sequence is a man between 18 and 29 years old in good health. Some clones in this sample may be carry-over from other donors' samples. Sequencing was performed on naive CD4+ T cells from PBMCs. Described subset: CD45RA+ positively selected. This chain joins TRBV4-3 and TRBJ1-2; D unresolved. CDR3 loop: CASSQDSANYGYTF. In DNA form, the CDR3 reads TGCGCCAGCAGCCAAGATTCCGCTAACTATGGCTACACCTTC.